This T cell receptor beta chain appears in the sequencing data of a study of T-cell reconstitution after alpha-beta-depleted transplantation in children. This clonotype came up many times. Preparation of the TCRbeta library involved a method that used unique molecular identifiers. Via MiXCR, TCRdb re-called the PCR reads, giving one row per CDR3 protein. The sample comprises 170,000 or so distinct CDR3 sequences, roughly 6.8% of which are singletons, and approximately 3% rests with the top ten. V was pared by 10 bases and J by 4 bases, with 13 bases between. The CDR3 has 12 amino acids. CDR1 WSHSY and CDR2 SAAADI come from the germline V gene.

V gene TRBV10-2 combines with J gene TRBJ2-5; unclear D gene. The receptor comes from a human donor who donated a stem cell graft to a child with Wiskott-Aldrich syndrome. The starting material was PBMCs from the stem cell graft donor, obtained from the stem cell graft. CDR3 in amino acids: CATAISGETQYF. The CDR3 nucleotides read TGCGCCACCGCGATATCTGGAGAGACCCAGTACTTC.